This T cell receptor beta chain was found in a study of technical replicates of blood from several donors. TCRdb keeps only in-frame clones here, not all; method: immunoSEQ multiplex PCR. This sample has 75,000 to 95,000 clones; 96% occur once, and the top ten carry around 0.37%. Specimen: T cells isolated from PBMCs. The sequence was obtained from a human donor in good health.

As DNA, the CDR3 is TGTGCCAGCAACCCACGCCCCCGGGGGTCTATGAACACTGAAGCTTTCTTT. This sequence encodes CASNPRPRGSMNTEAFF. The V call is TRBV11-1, the J call TRBJ1-1; weak D call: TRBD1 (5 bases). This CDR3 is 17 amino acids long. Per the germline V gene, CDR1 is SGHAT and CDR2 is FQDESV (reference sequence). Trimming left V 7 bases short and J 0 bases short, with 21 bases between. The entire variable domain, with the rest obtained from reference TRBV11-1 and TRBJ1-1, is as follows: EAEVAQSPRYKITEKSQAVAFWCDPISGHATLYWYRQILGQGPELLVQFQDESVVDDSQLPKDRFSAERLKGVDSTLKIQPAELGDSAMYLCASNPRPRGSMNTEAFFGQGTRLTVV.